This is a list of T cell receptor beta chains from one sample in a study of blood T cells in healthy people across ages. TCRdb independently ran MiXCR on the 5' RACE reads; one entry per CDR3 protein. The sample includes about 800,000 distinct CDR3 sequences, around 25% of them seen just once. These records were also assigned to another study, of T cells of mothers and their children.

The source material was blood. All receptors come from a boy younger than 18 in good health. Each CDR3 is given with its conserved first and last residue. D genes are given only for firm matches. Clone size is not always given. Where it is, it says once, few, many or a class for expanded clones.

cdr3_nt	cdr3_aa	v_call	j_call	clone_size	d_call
TGTGCCAGCAAGTTCCGGAACACTGAAGCTTTCTTT	CASKFRNTEAFF	TRBV5-6	TRBJ1-1	-	-
TGTGCCACCAGTGATCAACCCCGACAGGGCCGAAATGAGCAGTTCTTC	CATSDQPRQGRNEQFF	TRBV24-1	TRBJ2-1	few	TRBD1
TGTGCCAGCTGGACAGCCGCTAACTATGGCTACACCTTC	CASWTAANYGYTF	TRBV6-5	TRBJ1-2	few	-
TGCAGCGTTGACGACGGCCTTTACAATGAGCAGTTCTTC	CSVDDGLYNEQFF	TRBV29-1	TRBJ2-1	-	-
TGCGCCAGCGGCTTGGCGGTTGGGGCAGGTACGCAGTATTTT	CASGLAVGAGTQYF	TRBV5-1	TRBJ2-3	-	-
TGTGCCAGCAGCCAAGATTGGGGGACAGGGAACTCTGGGGCCAACGTCCTGACTTTC	CASSQDWGTGNSGANVLTF	TRBV4-2	TRBJ2-6	few	TRBD1
TGTGCTAGCAGCTTAGATCGGGGCAGCGGAGAGACCCAGTACTTC	CASSLDRGSGETQYF	TRBV7-7	TRBJ2-5	-	-
TGTGCCAGCAGCTTAGGGATGGGGGGCCTATACAATGAGCAGTTCTTC	CASSLGMGGLYNEQFF	TRBV7-2	TRBJ2-1	-	-
TGTGCCAGCAGCGTAGACGCGGGACATGGCTACGAGCAGTACTTC	CASSVDAGHGYEQYF	TRBV9	TRBJ2-7	few	-
TGTGCCAGCAGTTACGATCTAGGACTAGCGGGAGGACAAGAGACCCAGTACTTC	CASSYDLGLAGGQETQYF	TRBV6-2/TRBV6-3	TRBJ2-5	few	TRBD2
TGTGCCAGCAGCGTAGGGACTAGCGGCTCCCTCGAGTACTTC	CASSVGTSGSLEYF	TRBV7-2	TRBJ2-7	-	TRBD2
TGTGCCAGCAGCCAAGATGGTAGCGGGCAAGAGACCCAGTACTTC	CASSQDGSGQETQYF	TRBV3-1	TRBJ2-5	-	TRBD2
TGTGCCAGCAGTTTCCGGACACTGGGGTCTAACGAGCAGTACTTC	CASSFRTLGSNEQYF	TRBV28	TRBJ2-7	-	-
TGTGCCAGCAGCTTGGGACAGGGGATCCGCACAGATACGCAGTATTTT	CASSLGQGIRTDTQYF	TRBV5-6	TRBJ2-3	few	TRBD1
TGCAGCGTTGCGGGCAGGGAAGCATACAATGAGCAGTTCTTC	CSVAGREAYNEQFF	TRBV29-1	TRBJ2-1	-	-
TGTGCTAGCAGCTTTTCACCCCTCCACTTT	CASSFSPLHF	TRBV7-7	TRBJ1-6	few	-
TGCGCCAGCAGCCCGGGACTAGCGGGAGTAGACGAGCAGTACTTC	CASSPGLAGVDEQYF	TRBV4-3	TRBJ2-7	-	TRBD2
TGTGCCAGCAGCTTAGTTGGGTACGACACTGAAGCTTTCTTT	CASSLVGYDTEAFF	TRBV7-2	TRBJ1-1	few	-
TGTGCCAGCAGCTCCCCGGGACAGCCCTCCTACGAGCAGTACTTC	CASSSPGQPSYEQYF	TRBV7-2	TRBJ2-7	-	TRBD1
TGTGCCTGGAGTCTTGTGGGGACTAATGAGCAGTTCTTC	CAWSLVGTNEQFF	TRBV30	TRBJ2-1	-	-
TGCGCCAGCAGCCCAGGGAGTGGGGCCGGGGAGCTGTTTTTT	CASSPGSGAGELFF	TRBV4-3	TRBJ2-2	-	-
TGCAGTGCATTCCGCGTTGGGTACGAGCAGTACTTC	CSAFRVGYEQYF	TRBV20-1	TRBJ2-7	-	-
TGTGCCTGGAGTGTACGTTTCTCCCCCTACGAGCAGTACTTC	CAWSVRFSPYEQYF	TRBV30	TRBJ2-7	-	-
TGTGCCAGCAGTTCCTCGTCGATTTATGGCTACACCTTC	CASSSSSIYGYTF	TRBV6-6	TRBJ1-2	-	-
TGTGCCAGCAGCACCCGGGAAAAGTTAGTTCATGAGCAGTTCTTC	CASSTREKLVHEQFF	TRBV7-8	TRBJ2-1	-	-
TGTGCCAGCAGCCCACTCGAGTGGGCCTCTGAGCAGTATTTT	CASSPLEWASEQYF	TRBV6-6	TRBJ2-3	-	-
TGTGCCAGCGGTTTCACAAAGGGACTAGCGGCTTACGAGCAGTACTTC	CASGFTKGLAAYEQYF	TRBV7-9	TRBJ2-7	-	TRBD2
TGTGCCAGCAGCCCGAGGACGGTCGACACTGAAGCTTTCTTT	CASSPRTVDTEAFF	TRBV9	TRBJ1-1	-	-
TGTGCCAGCAGCTTGAGAGAGACTGAAGCTTTCTTT	CASSLRETEAFF	TRBV28	TRBJ1-1	-	-
TGCAGCGTTGAGGTCGGCGTGGGGCCCCAGCATTTT	CSVEVGVGPQHF	TRBV29-1	TRBJ1-5	-	-
TGCAGTGCTAAAATGCTAGCGGGCACAGATACGCAGTATTTT	CSAKMLAGTDTQYF	TRBV20-1	TRBJ2-3	few	TRBD2
TGTGCCAGCAGTTTAAGCGGGGAACTCTACGAGCAGTACTTC	CASSLSGELYEQYF	TRBV27	TRBJ2-7	few	TRBD2
TGCGCCAGCAGCCAAGAGGACAGGACACCCTACGAGCAGTACTTC	CASSQEDRTPYEQYF	TRBV4-3	TRBJ2-7	few	TRBD1
TGTGCCAGCAGTACAGGGTTGGGCTACACCTTC	CASSTGLGYTF	TRBV12-3/TRBV12-4	TRBJ1-2	-	-
TGTGCCAGCAGCCAAGTTTGGGCAGCTCCCTACGAGCAGTACTTC	CASSQVWAAPYEQYF	TRBV3-1	TRBJ2-7	few	-
TGTGCCAGCAGCCCTAGAGGCCTAGAGGTGGTAGATACGCAGTATTTT	CASSPRGLEVVDTQYF	TRBV7-9	TRBJ2-3	-	-
TGTGCCAGCAGCTTAGCGCCAAGCGGGAGCGCCCAGAGTGACAATGAGCAGTTCTTC	CASSLAPSGSAQSDNEQFF	TRBV7-9	TRBJ2-1	few	TRBD2
TGCAGTGCTCTGGACAGGGCCATTCCCCCCTATGGCTACACCTTC	CSALDRAIPPYGYTF	TRBV20-1	TRBJ1-2	-	TRBD1
TGTGCCAGCTCACCACGGCAGGATGACTCTGGAAACACTATATATTTT	CASSPRQDDSGNTIYF	TRBV18	TRBJ1-3	few	-
TGTGCCACCAGCAGAATCGATGGGCTGCTGGGTACGCAGTATTTT	CATSRIDGLLGTQYF	TRBV15	TRBJ2-3	-	-
TGTGCCAGCAGCTTACAGGTTGGGGAGACCCAGTACTTC	CASSLQVGETQYF	TRBV11-1	TRBJ2-5	-	-
TGTGCCAGCAGCCACGGGACAGTATCTTACGAGCAGTACTTC	CASSHGTVSYEQYF	TRBV3-1	TRBJ2-7	-	TRBD1
TGCGCCAGCAGCCTGGGTCCGGACACCCTACCCTACGAGCAGTACTTC	CASSLGPDTLPYEQYF	TRBV5-1	TRBJ2-7	-	-
TGCGCCAGCAGCCCCGAGACAGGGTTGAACACTGAAGCTTTCTTT	CASSPETGLNTEAFF	TRBV5-1	TRBJ1-1	-	TRBD1
TGTGCTAGCAGCTCGGCAGCGGGAGGGGAAAATGAGCAGTTCTTC	CASSSAAGGENEQFF	TRBV7-7	TRBJ2-1	-	TRBD2
TGTGCTAGCAGCCGCAACAGGGTGGAGACCCAGTACTTC	CASSRNRVETQYF	TRBV7-7	TRBJ2-5	-	-
TGTGCCAGCAGCTTAGTGGGACAGGGCACTGAAGCTTTCTTT	CASSLVGQGTEAFF	TRBV7-2	TRBJ1-1	few	TRBD1
TGTGCCAGCAGCCCCCGACAGGGTGTTGGCGATGAGCAGTTCTTC	CASSPRQGVGDEQFF	TRBV13	TRBJ2-1	-	TRBD1
TGCAGTGCTAGAAGGGCAGCACAAGAGACCCAGTACTTC	CSARRAAQETQYF	TRBV20-1	TRBJ2-5	-	-
TGCAGCGTAGGACAGGGCCGTCAGACCCAGTACTTC	CSVGQGRQTQYF	TRBV29-1	TRBJ2-5	-	TRBD1
TGTGCCAGCAGCCGAGGTGTGAGTCCGGGGGAGCAGTACTTC	CASSRGVSPGEQYF	TRBV7-9	TRBJ2-7	few	-
TGTGCCACCAGCAGATCACGGGACGAACGAGGGGAGACCCAGTACTTC	CATSRSRDERGETQYF	TRBV15	TRBJ2-5	few	-
TGTGCCAGCAGTTTTAGGGACAGGGCTGAAGCTTTCTTT	CASSFRDRAEAFF	TRBV28	TRBJ1-1	few	TRBD1
TGTGCCAGCAGTTCCGAACCGAAAGGGGAGCAGTACTTC	CASSSEPKGEQYF	TRBV27	TRBJ2-5	-	-
TGTGCCAGCAGTGACACAGGGGGCACTCAGCCCCAGCATTTT	CASSDTGGTQPQHF	TRBV12-3/TRBV12-4	TRBJ1-5	-	TRBD1
TGCGCCAGCAGCTTACAGACGGGGCCCGGGGAGACCCAGTACTTC	CASSLQTGPGETQYF	TRBV5-1	TRBJ2-5	few	-
TGTGCCAGCAGTTTAGCATATCCTAGCGGGAGTGGCTACGAGCAGTACTTC	CASSLAYPSGSGYEQYF	TRBV12-3/TRBV12-4	TRBJ2-7	-	TRBD2